Below are 2 T cell receptor beta chains sequenced from a single sample in a study of T-cell reconstitution after alpha-beta-depleted transplantation in children. Preparation of the TCRbeta library involved a method that used unique molecular identifiers. MiXCR was run by TCRdb on the PCR reads, yielding one entry per CDR3 protein. Of 150,000 to 200,000 distinct CDR3 sequences listed, roughly 11% are singletons. Sequences were derived from PBMCs, sampled before TCRalphabeta/CD19-depleted stem cell transplant. The receptors derive from a boy under 10 years old with acute myeloid leukemia, due to receive a stem cell transplant.

This clonotype was counted at least ten times. J is TRBJ2-2 and V is TRBV5-4; no reliable D call. The CDR3 spans 13 residues. Germline V gene sequence: CDR1 SGHNT, CDR2 YYREEE (reference sequence). V was pared by 4 bases and J by 5 bases, with 9 bases between. The CDR3 region is CASSPGPTGELFF. In nucleotides, the CDR3 is TGTGCCAGCAGCCCCGGACCGACCGGGGAGCTGTTTTTT.

This clonotype was seen repeatedly, ten times or more. J is TRBJ2-1 and V is TRBV3-1; D ambiguous. V lost 3 bases and J lost 2, with 8 bases in between. The germline V gene encodes CDR1 LGHDT and CDR2 YNNKEL (reference sequence). The CDR3 is 14 amino acids. The CDR3 here is CASSQFSTYNEQFF. The CDR3 DNA follows: TGTGCCAGCAGCCAGTTTAGCACCTACAATGAGCAGTTCTTC.